The TCR beta chain under discussion was sequenced for a study of PD-1 blockade in classical Hodgkin lymphoma. Study observations and caveats: When nivolumab was started under 1 year after ASCT, patients were excluded. The baseline diversity of complete responders showed similarity to that of newly diagnosed patients. Newly diagnosed patients reportedly trailed healthy donors in baseline TCR diversity. By cycle point C4D1, TCR diversity had risen significantly in CD4+ cells (but not CD8+ cells).

In the case of this clone: Antigen unknown.

Germline V gene data show CDR1 as SGHTA and CDR2 as FQGTGA. This CDR3 region has 14 residues. V lost 5 bases, J lost 4 bases, and 6 bases stayed unmatched. With no exception, relapse followed autologous stem cell transplantation in all patients, and brentuximab vedotin exposure varied. Sequencing was performed with immunoSEQ multiplex PCR; in TCRdb, only in-frame clones are kept and a portion is missing. The repertoire holds 37,000 or so clones, around 88% seen once, with about 7.4% in the top ten. The sequence came from a human donor with classical Hodgkin lymphoma. V and J are TRBV7-3 and TRBJ1-1, with 8 bases that match TRBD1. Sequenced here: peripheral blood mononuclear cells (PBMCs), sampled before the second cycle of nivolumab. Here the CDR3 reads CASSLGQGSTEAFF. The CDR3, as DNA: TGTGCCAGCAGCCTCGGACAGGGAAGCACTGAAGCTTTCTTT.